The 4 T cell receptor beta chains listed next were all sequenced from one sample in a study of blood T cell repertoires in COVID-19. TCRdb keeps only in-frame clones here, not all; method: immunoSEQ multiplex PCR. This table holds 240,000 or so clones, about 89% found once. The sequenced material came from PBMCs or T cells enriched from blood (not recorded which). These receptors came from a man in his forties who had recovered from COVID-19.

The chain recombines TRBV28 with TRBJ2-1; TRBD2 agrees at 8 bases. From germline, CDR1 is MDHEN and CDR2 SYDVKM. There are 15 residues in the CDR3. V was clipped by 6 bases and J by 7 bases; unmatched bases: 11. The CDR3 loop is CASSGTGGPENEQFF. The CDR3 region has the DNA TGTGCCAGCAGCGGAACGGGAGGGCCAGAAAATGAGCAGTTCTTC. Looking up the rest from reference TRBV28 and TRBJ2-1 gives the full variable domain: DVKVTQSSRYLVKRTGEKVFLECVQDMDHENMFWYRQDPGLGLRLIYFSYDVKMKEKGDIPEGYSVSREKKERFSLILESASTNQTSMYLCASSGTGGPENEQFFGPGTRLTVL.

The chain couples TRBV6-5 to TRBJ2-7; D might be TRBD2 (5 bases). V was clipped by 0 bases and J by 3 bases, with 12 bases between them. Germline CDR1 and CDR2: MNHEY and SVGAGI. This CDR3 region has 15 residues. CDR3 nucleotides: TGTGCCAGCAGTTACTCAGCGGCCGTGGACTACGAGCAGTACTTC. Translated, it gives CASSYSAAVDYEQYF.

The chain employs TRBV7-6 and TRBJ2-5, with D possibly matching TRBD2 (5 bases). V was pared by 7 bases and J by 2 bases, with 14 bases between. CDR1 SGHVS and CDR2 FNYEAQ come from the germline V gene. The CDR3 totals 14 residues. The CDR3 DNA is TGTGCCAGCACCTCGACTCCGGGGCAAGAGACCCAGTACTTC. Amino acids: CASTSTPGQETQYF.

Details on this clone: Mismatch with germline at one junction end may stem from a read error. The chain couples TRBV13 to TRBJ2-3; tentative D call: TRBD2 (6 bases). The CDR3 is 15 amino acids. Looked up from germline, CDR1 is PRHDT and CDR2 is FYEKMQ (reference sequence). The CDR3 nucleotides read TGTGCCAGTAGCTTAGTAGCGGAGGGCACAGATACGCAGTATTTT. Translating gives CASSLVAEGTDTQYF.